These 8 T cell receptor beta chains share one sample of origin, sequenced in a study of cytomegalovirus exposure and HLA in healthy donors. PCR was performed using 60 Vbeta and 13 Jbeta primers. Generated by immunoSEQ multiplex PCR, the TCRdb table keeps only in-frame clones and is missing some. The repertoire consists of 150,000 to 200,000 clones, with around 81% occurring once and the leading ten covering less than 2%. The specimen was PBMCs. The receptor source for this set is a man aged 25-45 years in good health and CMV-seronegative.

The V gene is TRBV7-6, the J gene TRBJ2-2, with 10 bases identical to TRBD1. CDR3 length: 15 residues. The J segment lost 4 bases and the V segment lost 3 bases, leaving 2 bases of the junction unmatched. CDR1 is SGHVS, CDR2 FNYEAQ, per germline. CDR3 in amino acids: CASSLRTGGTGELFF. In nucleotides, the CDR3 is TGTGCCAGCAGCTTGAGGACAGGGGGCACCGGGGAGCTGTTTTTT. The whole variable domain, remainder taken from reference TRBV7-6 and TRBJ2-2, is GAGVSQSPRYKVTKRGQDVALRCDPISGHVSLYWYRQALGQGPEFLTYFNYEAQQDKSGLPNDRFSAERPEGSISTLTIQRTEQRDSAMYRCASSLRTGGTGELFFGEGSRLTVL.

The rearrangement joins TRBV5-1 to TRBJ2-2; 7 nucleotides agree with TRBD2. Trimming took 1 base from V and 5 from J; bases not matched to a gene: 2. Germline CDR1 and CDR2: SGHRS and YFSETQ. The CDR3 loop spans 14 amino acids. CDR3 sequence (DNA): TGCGCCAGCAGCTTGAGCGGGAATACCGGGGAGCTGTTTTTT. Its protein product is CASSLSGNTGELFF.

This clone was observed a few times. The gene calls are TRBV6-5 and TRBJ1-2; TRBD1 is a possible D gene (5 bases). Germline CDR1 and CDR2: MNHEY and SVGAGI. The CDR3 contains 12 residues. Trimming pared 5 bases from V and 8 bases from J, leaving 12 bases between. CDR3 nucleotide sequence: TGTGCCAGCAGTATCCAGGGAGGAGGCTACACCTTC. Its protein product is CASSIQGGGYTF.

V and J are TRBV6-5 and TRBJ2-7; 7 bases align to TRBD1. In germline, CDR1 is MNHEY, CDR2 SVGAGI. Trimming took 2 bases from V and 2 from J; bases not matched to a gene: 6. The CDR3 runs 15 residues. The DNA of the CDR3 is TGTGCCAGCAGTTACAGTGGACAGGCAGCCTACGAGCAGTACTTC. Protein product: CASSYSGQAAYEQYF.

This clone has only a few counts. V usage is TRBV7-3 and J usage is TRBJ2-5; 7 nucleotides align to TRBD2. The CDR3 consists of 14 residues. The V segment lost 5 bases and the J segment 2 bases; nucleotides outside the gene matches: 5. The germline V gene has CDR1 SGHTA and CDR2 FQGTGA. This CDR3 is CASSRDYGQETQYF. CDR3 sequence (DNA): TGTGCCAGCAGCCGGGACTATGGGCAAGAGACCCAGTACTTC.

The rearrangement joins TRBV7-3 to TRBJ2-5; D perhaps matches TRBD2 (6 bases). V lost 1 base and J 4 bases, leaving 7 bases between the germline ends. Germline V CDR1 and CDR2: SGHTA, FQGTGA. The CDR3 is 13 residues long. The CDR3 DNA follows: TGTGCCAGCAGCTTAAGCGGGGCAGAGACCCAGTACTTC. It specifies CASSLSGAETQYF.

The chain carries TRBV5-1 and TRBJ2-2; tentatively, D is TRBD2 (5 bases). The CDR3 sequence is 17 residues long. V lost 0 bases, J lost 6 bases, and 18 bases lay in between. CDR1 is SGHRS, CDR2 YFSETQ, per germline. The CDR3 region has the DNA TGCGCCAGCAGCTTGGTATTAGAGGGTGGGAAGGCCGGGGAGCTGTTTTTT. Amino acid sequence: CASSLVLEGGKAGELFF.

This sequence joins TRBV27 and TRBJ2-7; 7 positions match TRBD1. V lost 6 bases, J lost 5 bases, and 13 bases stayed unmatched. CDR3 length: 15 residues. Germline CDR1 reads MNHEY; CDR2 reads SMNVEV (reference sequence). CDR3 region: CASSNRGILRNEQYF. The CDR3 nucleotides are TGTGCCAGCAGCAACAGGGGTATCCTAAGGAACGAGCAGTACTTC.